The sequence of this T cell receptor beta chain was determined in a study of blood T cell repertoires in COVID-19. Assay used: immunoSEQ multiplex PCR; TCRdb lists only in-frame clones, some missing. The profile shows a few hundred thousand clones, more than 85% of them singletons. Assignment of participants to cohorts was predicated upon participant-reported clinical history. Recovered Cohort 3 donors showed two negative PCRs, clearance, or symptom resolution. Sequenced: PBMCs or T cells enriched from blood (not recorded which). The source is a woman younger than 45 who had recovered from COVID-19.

The CDR3 region is CASSPRQLRDSPLHF. CDR3 sequence (DNA): TGTGCCAGCAGTCCTCGACAGCTTAGGGATTCACCCCTCCACTTT. The J gene is TRBJ1-6, the V gene TRBV28; the D gene is possibly TRBD1 (5 bases). The germline gives CDR1 MDHEN, CDR2 SYDVKM. The V and J ends lost 5 bases and 8 bases respectively, with 16 bases between them. This CDR3 has 15 amino acids. Full variable domain (rest looked up from reference TRBV28 and TRBJ1-6): DVKVTQSSRYLVKRTGEKVFLECVQDMDHENMFWYRQDPGLGLRLIYFSYDVKMKEKGDIPEGYSVSREKKERFSLILESASTNQTSMYLCASSPRQLRDSPLHFGNGTRLTVT.